Below are 17 T cell receptor beta chains sequenced from a single sample in a study of shared clonotypes between healthy human individuals (dated by TCRdb to 2018 to 2020). The receptor library was made with the immunoSEQ multiplex PCR assay. Sourced from immuneACCESS, this table was stored by TCRdb with only in-frame sequences that have V and J called. A share of the clones is absent; for the studies checked, an unresolved V gene accounts for under half, and the remainder has no known explanation. Present in this sample are nearly 500,000 clones, roughly four fifths of which were seen just once. Over 10% of the sample goes to the ten largest clones. Sequenced: PBMCs. Every receptor here comes from a woman aged 40 to 50 in good health. Some clones in this sample may be carry-over from other donors' samples.

The V gene is TRBV7-9, the J gene TRBJ2-7, with a weak D call TRBD2 (6 bases). This CDR3 region has 15 residues. Germline assignment: CDR1 SEHNR and CDR2 FQNEAQ (reference sequence). V was pared by 5 bases and J by 1 base, with 15 bases between. CDR3 nucleotide sequence: TGTGCCAGCAGCCCGCCCCATGGGAGGTCCTACGAGCAGTACTTC. Encoded protein: CASSPPHGRSYEQYF.

The V call is TRBV7-3, the J call TRBJ2-1; D unclear. V dropped 1 base and J dropped 9 bases, with 10 bases sitting between them. Germline V lookup: CDR1 SGHTA, CDR2 FQGTGA. The length of the CDR3 is 13 residues. CDR3 nucleotide sequence: TGTGCCAGCAGCTTAATACGGCAGGCTGAGCAGTTCTTC. Protein product: CASSLIRQAEQFF.

This clone has only a few counts. The chain uses TRBV30 and TRBJ2-1; D might be TRBD1 (6 bases). Germline CDR1 and CDR2: GTSNPN and SVGIG (reference sequence). There are 11 residues in the CDR3. V shed 1 base and J shed 12 bases, with 10 bases lying between them. CDR3 bases: TGTGCCTGGAGTGACAGGGAAAGGCAGTTCTTC. The encoded protein is CAWSDRERQFF.

This clone is a singleton in its sample. The junction departs from the called germline gene at one end, perhaps through a read error. Additional DNA sequences in this sample encode the identical CDR3. This rearrangement joins TRBV7-9 to TRBJ2-1, with a weak D call TRBD2 (6 bases). CDR1 and CDR2 (germline): SEHNR, FQNEAQ (reference sequence). The CDR3 sequence is 16 residues long. The CDR3 reads CASSLATTGEVDEQFF. As DNA, the CDR3 is TGCGCCAGCAGCTTAGCGACGACCGGGGAGGTCGATGAGCAGTTCTTC.

The chain has TRBV18 and TRBJ2-3, with D perhaps TRBD2 (6 bases). The V gene lost 0 bases and the J gene lost 0 bases, with 10 bases spanning the gap. Looked up from germline, CDR1 is KGHSH and CDR2 is LQKENI. The CDR3 runs to 16 residues. CDR3 in amino acids: CASSPPGLASTDTQYF. The DNA for the CDR3 is TGTGCCAGCTCACCACCTGGGCTAGCGAGCACAGATACGCAGTATTTT.

This chain connects TRBV18 to TRBJ1-2, with D perhaps TRBD1 (5 bases). V lost 4 bases to trimming and J lost 4 bases, with 16 bases between them. CDR3 length equals 15 residues. The germline CDR1 and CDR2 sequences are KGHSH and LQKENI. The CDR3 spells CASSQGPQGAYGYTF. The CDR3 DNA reads as TGTGCCAGCTCACAGGGACCTCAGGGAGCCTATGGCTACACCTTC.

V and J are TRBV6-5 and TRBJ1-1; 7 bases agree with TRBD1. The CDR3 extends over 12 amino acids. CDR1 and CDR2 (germline): MNHEY, SVGAGI. Trimming removed 5 bases from V and 11 bases from J; junction bases left unmatched: 8. The DNA of the CDR3 is TGTGCCAGCAGTAAAGGGGGCAGCAAGGCTTTCTTT. As protein: CASSKGGSKAFF.

This chain connects TRBV28 to TRBJ2-7; maybe TRBD2 (5 bases). The V gene lost 2 bases and the J gene lost 0 bases, with 17 bases spanning the gap. Germline V gene lookup returns CDR1 MDHEN and CDR2 SYDVKM. This CDR3 comprises 17 residues. The DNA for the CDR3 is TGTGCCAGCAGTTTAGCATTTAGCGTCCCCAGCTCCTACGAGCAGTACTTC. Translation gives CASSLAFSVPSSYEQYF.

The chain links TRBV29-1 to TRBJ2-1, with TRBD2 matching 16 bases. This CDR3 contains 15 residues. The V segment lost 3 bases and the J segment 9 bases; nucleotides outside the gene matches: 5. The germline CDR1 and CDR2 sequences are SQVTM and ANQGSEA. CDR3 in DNA: TGCAGCGTTGACCGGGGACTAGCGGGAGGGGGTGAGCAGTTCTTC. Amino acids: CSVDRGLAGGGEQFF.

The CDR3 DNA sequence: TGTGCCAGCAGCGTAGTAGGGGAGAGCATGAGCTACACCTTC. Its translation is CASSVVGESMSYTF. This chain uses TRBV9 with TRBJ1-2; perhaps TRBD1 as D (5 bases). V lost 0 bases and J lost 9, with 15 bases in between. This CDR3 spans 14 amino acids. The germline gives CDR1 SGDLS, CDR2 YYNGEE.

There are a few counts of this clone. Different DNA sequences within this sample yield the same CDR3. The CDR3 protein is CSATNTEAFF. For the CDR3, the DNA is TGCAGTGCCACAAACACTGAAGCTTTCTTT. The V and J genes are TRBV20-1 and TRBJ1-1; D uncertain. The V gene lost 6 bases and the J gene lost 2 bases, with 4 bases spanning the gap. CDR1 DFQATT and CDR2 SNEGSKA come from the germline V gene (reference sequence). The length of the CDR3 is 10 residues.

This clone was observed a few times. The V and J genes are TRBV5-6 and TRBJ1-2; D gene uncertain. Between the trimmed V and J ends, which lost 0 bases and 4 bases, there was a span of 7 bases. Germline V lookup: CDR1 SGHDT, CDR2 YYEEEE. The CDR3 length is 13 residues. The CDR3 protein is CASSLVTGYGYTF. The CDR3 region has the DNA TGTGCCAGCAGCTTGGTAACCGGCTATGGCTACACCTTC.

This rearrangement joins TRBV19 to TRBJ1-1; D gene unclear. Germline-derived CDR1 and CDR2 are LNHDA and SQIVND (reference sequence). This CDR3 spans 13 amino acids. Trimming shortened V by 5 bases and J by 4 bases, and 11 bases separated the two germline ends. In DNA, the CDR3 is TGTGCCAGTAGTGAAGGGTTCGGCACTGAAGCTTTCTTT. Its protein is CASSEGFGTEAFF.

The rearrangement joins TRBV28 to TRBJ2-5; D is unclear. V lost 10 bases, J lost 3 bases, and 24 bases lay in between. Germline V gene sequence: CDR1 MDHEN, CDR2 SYDVKM. The CDR3 covers 16 residues. The CDR3 loop is CATMWPRQGSKETQYF. CDR3 bases: TGTGCCACAATGTGGCCGCGACAAGGATCCAAAGAGACCCAGTACTTC.

Only a few counts were recorded for this clone. J is TRBJ2-3 and V is TRBV5-1; perhaps TRBD2 as D (5 bases). V was pared by 4 bases and J by 3 bases, with 18 bases between. The CDR3 contains 16 residues. Germline values: CDR1 SGHRS, CDR2 YFSETQ. CDR3 sequence: CASSQTRVRATDTQYF. CDR3 bases: TGCGCCAGCAGCCAAACGCGGGTTCGAGCAACAGATACGCAGTATTTT.

This clone came up many times. The rearrangement joins TRBV29-1 to TRBJ2-7; TRBD2 matches 10 bases. After removal of 6 bases from V and 4 bases from J, the junction contained 6 bases not matched to a gene. This CDR3 comprises 13 residues. Germline V gene sequence: CDR1 SQVTM, CDR2 ANQGSEA. CDR3 nucleotides: TGCAGCGTCTCGACTAGCGGGTCGTACGAGCAGTACTTC. Amino acid sequence: CSVSTSGSYEQYF.

This clone was observed a few times. The J gene is TRBJ1-2, the V gene TRBV7-2; D is unclear. Germline lookup yields CDR1 SGHTA and CDR2 FQGNSA. CDR3 length: 13 residues. V shed 5 bases and J shed 4 bases, with 11 bases lying between them. CDR3 coding DNA: TGTGCCAGCAGCAAGTCCGTGAGCTATGGCTACACCTTC. Translating gives CASSKSVSYGYTF.